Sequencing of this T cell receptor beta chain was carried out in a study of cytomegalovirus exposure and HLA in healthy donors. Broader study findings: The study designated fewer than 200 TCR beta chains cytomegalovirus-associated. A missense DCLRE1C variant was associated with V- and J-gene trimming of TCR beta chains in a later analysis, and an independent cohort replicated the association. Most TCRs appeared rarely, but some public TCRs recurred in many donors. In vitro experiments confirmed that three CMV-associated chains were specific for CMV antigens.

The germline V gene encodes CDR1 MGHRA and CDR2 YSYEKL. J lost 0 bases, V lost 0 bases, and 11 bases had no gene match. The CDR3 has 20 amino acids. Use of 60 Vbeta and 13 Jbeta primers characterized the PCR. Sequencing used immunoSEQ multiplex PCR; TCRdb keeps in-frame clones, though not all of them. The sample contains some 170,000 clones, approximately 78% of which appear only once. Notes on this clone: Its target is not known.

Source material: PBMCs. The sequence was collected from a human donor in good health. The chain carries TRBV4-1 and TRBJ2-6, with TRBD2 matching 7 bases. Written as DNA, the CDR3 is TGCGCCAGCAGCCAAGAAGTTTGGGGGGGAAAAAGCTCTGGGGCCAACGTCCTGACTTTC. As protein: CASSQEVWGGKSSGANVLTF.